This TCR beta chain was observed in a study of cytomegalovirus exposure and HLA in healthy donors. Turning to this clone: What it binds is unknown.

The study, taken as a whole, reports: A later analysis reportedly found that, within productive TCRs, an Asian-associated ancestry cluster had fewer N-insertions than the mean observed across the approximately 700 donors.

Germline-derived CDR1 and CDR2 are MNHEY and SVGAGI. The CDR3 runs to 15 residues. The V gene lost 2 bases and the J gene lost 3 bases, with 12 bases spanning the gap. This PCR relied on a set of 60 Vbeta primers and 13 Jbeta primers. Produced via immunoSEQ multiplex PCR; TCRdb's table is partial and in-frame only. The data hold approximately 100,000 clones, with about 77% observed a single time. This receptor was obtained from a woman aged 45-59 years in good health and CMV-seropositive. J is TRBJ2-3 and V is TRBV6-5; possibly TRBD1 for D (6 bases). Sequenced: PBMCs. This CDR3 is CASSYQTGTTDTQYF. The DNA for the CDR3 is TGTGCCAGCAGTTACCAAACGGGGACAACAGATACGCAGTATTTT.